This TCR beta chain was obtained from a study of blood T cell repertoires in COVID-19 (dated by TCRdb to 2019 to 2021). Context from the whole study: Collaborator samples came from the United States, Italy and Spain and covered acute and convalescent phases of COVID-19. Subjects who had been exposed to COVID-19, were actively infected with it, or had recovered from it provided the deeply sampled blood TCRbeta repertoires that made up the dataset. Where HLA class I and class II types were available, the types were taken from metadata supplied by the sample provider, not from assay-based typing. Sample metadata almost always included a de-identified subject ID, COVID-19 status, age in years and sex. A freely available public database, intended as a resource for researchers studying the immune response to SARS-CoV-2, is where the repertoires were released. The samples were drawn from the first 160 participants of the ongoing ImmuneRACE study and from 950 to 1,500 subjects provided by 6 global collaborators. The material from the prospective study consisted of cDNA or gDNA derived from T cells, B-cell-depleted T cells, or PBMCs.

The immunoSEQ Assay, a bias-controlled multiplex PCR, was used to amplify TCRbeta CDR3 regions from genomic DNA. In the authors' own workflow: Nucleated cell counts per sample were estimated from amplification of reference gene primers within the assay. Sequence reads were collapsed and filtered to measure the absolute abundance of every unique TCRbeta CDR3 rearrangement. For each sample, productive Simpson clonality was calculated by taking the square root of Simpson's diversity index across productive rearrangements. Here the immuneACCESS table is served through TCRdb, limited to in-frame sequences with V and J called. Missing clones are a known gap in these copies; in checked studies unresolved V genes cover under half, and the rest lacks a known reason. V, J and clone size were drawn from that table, and D and trimming were deduced from the DNA. Here the sample has around 150,000 clones; just under 80% occur a single time. The ten largest clones represent about 14% of the sample.

About this clone itself: Its antigen remains unidentified. The sample holds no much larger clone one base away, and base qualities are not on file.

On the study overall, not on this receptor specifically: How much clinical and demographic metadata was included differed by source and by participant, and the metadata was provided uncurated.

Each collaborating institution followed its own protocols to collect whole blood in K2EDTA tubes. For TCRbeta analysis, collaborators shipped samples in one of three forms: frozen whole blood, isolated PBMCs, or DNA extracted from either of those sample types. Sequencing was done on a sample of peripheral blood. The clonotype was recovered from a woman older than 75 with acute or convalescent COVID-19.

The sequence in DNA is TGTGCCAGCAGCTCATTAACGACAGCGGAGACCCAGTACTTC. The encoded protein is CASSSLTTAETQYF. The V and J segments used are TRBV7-2 and TRBJ2-5; a weak D assignment points to TRBD1 (5 bases agree). Trimming removed 4 bases from V and 5 bases from J, leaving 14 bases between the germline ends. Counted from cysteine to phenylalanine, this CDR3 has 14 amino acids. The CDR3 DNA has 42 bases and is translated from base 1. Per the germline V gene, SGHTA is the CDR1 and FQGNSA is the CDR2.